The 24 T cell receptor beta chains given below trace back to one sample, sequenced in a study of blood T cells in healthy people across ages. Then a second PCR, running roughly 7 to 11 cycles, was carried out with a sample-barcoded 5' primer and a J-beta primer mix. MiXCR, run by TCRdb on the 5' RACE reads, gives a single entry per CDR3 protein. This table has about 930,000 distinct CDR3 sequences, almost 30% appearing once. The same sample was also studied in work on T cells of mothers and their children.

Sequencing input: blood. These receptors originate from a woman in her thirties or forties in good health.

V usage is TRBV7-2 and J usage is TRBJ2-5; 7 bases fit TRBD2. CDR3 length equals 13 residues. CDR1 is SGHTA, CDR2 FQGNSA, per germline. V dropped 5 bases and J dropped 5; count of bases not matched to a gene: 5. In nucleotides, the CDR3 is TGTGCCAGCAGCCCGACTAGCTTGGAGACCCAGTACTTC. It codes for CASSPTSLETQYF.

The V gene is TRBV12-3 or TRBV12-4, the J gene TRBJ1-1; D possibly corresponds to TRBD1 (6 bases). The CDR3 loop spans 14 amino acids. Trimming took 5 bases from V and 1 from J, leaving 11 bases between them. In nucleotides, the CDR3 is TGTGCCAGCAGTCTACAGGGAAAGAACACTGAAGCTTTCTTT. Protein: CASSLQGKNTEAFF.

In this sample, this clonotype turned up a few times. The chain carries TRBV11-2 and TRBJ2-1; perhaps TRBD2 as D (6 bases). This CDR3 has 13 amino acids. The germline gives CDR1 SGHAT, CDR2 FQNNGV. Trimming pared 2 bases from V and 8 bases from J, leaving 10 bases between. This CDR3 is CASSLYGGYEQFF. The CDR3 DNA reads as TGTGCCAGCAGCTTATACGGGGGATATGAGCAGTTCTTC.

This clonotype was recorded a few times. The chain carries TRBV2 and TRBJ1-5; D unresolved. Trimming took off 6 bases at V and 5 bases at J, with 8 bases between the two ends. The CDR3 sequence is 12 residues long. Germline-derived CDR1 and CDR2 are SNHLY and FYNNEI. The CDR3 reads CASRRVDQPQHF. CDR3 bases: TGTGCCAGCAGGAGGGTCGATCAGCCCCAGCATTTT.

CDR3 bases: TGTGCCAGTAGTATGACAGGGAATAGCAATCAGCCCCAGCATTTT. Amino acid sequence: CASSMTGNSNQPQHF. The chain is built from TRBV19 and TRBJ1-5; TRBD1 matches 7 bases. The germline V gene has CDR1 LNHDA and CDR2 SQIVND (reference sequence). The V gene end was trimmed by 3 bases and the J gene end by 0 bases; junction bases not matched to a gene: 2. CDR3 size: 15 residues. The full variable domain, in which reference TRBV19 and TRBJ1-5 provide the parts outside the CDR3, is DGGITQSPKYLFRKEGQNVTLSCEQNLNHDAMYWYRQDPGQGLRLIYYSQIVNDFQKGDIAEGYSVSREKKESFPLTVTSAQKNPTAFYLCASSMTGNSNQPQHFGDGTRLSIL.

There are a few counts of this clonotype. The CDR3 sequence is CASSQHQGFSYEQYF. The CDR3 nucleotides are TGCGCCAGCAGCCAACACCAGGGTTTCTCCTACGAGCAGTACTTC. The V and J genes are TRBV4-3 and TRBJ2-7, with D possibly TRBD1 on 5 matching bases. Trimming removed 2 bases from V and 0 bases from J, with 11 bases in between. This CDR3 region has 15 residues. CDR1 and CDR2 from the germline V gene are LGHNA and YSLEER.

The chain recombines TRBV28 with TRBJ2-1, with unresolved D. The CDR3 is 14 amino acids. Germline CDR1 is MDHEN and CDR2 is SYDVKM. V was pared by 7 bases and J by 4 bases, with 14 bases between. CDR3 region: CASMTGEWYNEQFF. The DNA for the CDR3 is TGTGCCAGCATGACGGGCGAATGGTACAATGAGCAGTTCTTC.

At least ten counts were recorded for this clonotype. V is TRBV6-1 and J is TRBJ1-1, with D perhaps matching TRBD1 (5 bases). The CDR3 covers 14 residues. V gave up 7 bases and J gave up 1 base, with 13 bases separating them. Germline V CDR1 and CDR2: MNHNS, SASEGT. This chain's CDR3 is CASTHPGTNTEAFF. Written as DNA, the CDR3 is TGTGCCAGCACTCACCCAGGGACGAACACTGAAGCTTTCTTT.

CDR3 sequence (DNA): TGTGCCAGCAGCTCCGGGACAGGGGGCGCCGGCTATGGCTACACCTTC. This gives the protein CASSSGTGGAGYGYTF. This sequence joins TRBV25-1 and TRBJ1-2; TRBD1 agrees at 12 bases. Losses at the gene ends were 6 bases for V and 4 bases for J; bases not matched to a gene: 9. The CDR3 totals 16 residues. Germline-derived CDR1 and CDR2 are MGHDK and SYGVNS.

The chain carries TRBV7-2 and TRBJ2-1, with unresolved D. The V end was cut by 4 bases, the J end by 4 bases, with 14 bases between. The CDR3 covers 15 residues. Germline V gives CDR1 SGHTA, CDR2 FQGNSA. The CDR3 DNA reads TGTGCCAGCAGCTCTCTAGGCCCGAGGTACAATGAGCAGTTCTTC. This codes for CASSSLGPRYNEQFF.

The chain joins TRBV20-1 to TRBJ2-3; D not certain. The V and J ends lost 3 bases and 0 bases respectively, with 13 bases between them. The CDR3 contains 15 residues. Per the germline V gene, CDR1 is DFQATT and CDR2 is SNEGSKA (reference sequence). The chain's CDR3 is CSASRRSSSTDTQYF. The CDR3 DNA sequence: TGCAGTGCTAGTCGGCGGAGCTCTAGCACAGATACGCAGTATTTT.

A note on this clonotype: A read error may be the cause here, since a much bigger clone is one base away. The chain recombines TRBV5-1 with TRBJ2-7, with 11 bases matching TRBD1. Germline CDR1 is SGHRS and CDR2 is YFSETQ. This CDR3 spans 17 amino acids. CDR3 sequence (DNA): TGCGCCAGCAGCTTGAGACCTCCGGGACAGGGGGTCAACGAGCGGTACTTC. Encoded protein: CASSLRPPGQGVNERYF.

This clonotype has a handful of counts. The genes are TRBV20-1 and TRBJ2-3, with 13 bases identical to TRBD2. Per the germline V gene, CDR1 is DFQATT and CDR2 is SNEGSKA (reference sequence). The V segment lost 6 bases and the J segment 6 bases; nucleotides outside the gene matches: 9. The CDR3 contains 15 residues. The CDR3 DNA reads as TGCAGTGCACGGACTAGCGGGGGACACACGGATACGCAGTATTTT. It is translated as CSARTSGGHTDTQYF.

This clonotype came up a few times. The rearrangement joins TRBV28 to TRBJ2-3; D possibly corresponds to TRBD1 (6 bases). The CDR3 is 15 residues long. Trimming removed 3 bases from V and 4 bases from J, with 14 bases in between. The germline CDR1 and CDR2 sequences are MDHEN and SYDVKM. This CDR3 is CASSLGQGQADTQYF. CDR3 nucleotides: TGTGCCAGCAGTTTGGGGCAGGGACAAGCAGATACGCAGTATTTT.

CDR3 loop: CASSQDELAAQYF. CDR3 in DNA: TGCGCCAGCAGCCAAGATGAACTCGCAGCGCAGTATTTT. The chain employs TRBV4-3 and TRBJ2-3; D is unclear. Germline CDR1 and CDR2: LGHNA and YSLEER. The germline V and J ends were trimmed by 0 bases and 10 bases, with 11 bases remaining between them. The CDR3 loop spans 13 amino acids.

This chain uses TRBV5-4 with TRBJ2-3; 9 bases match TRBD1. The junction had 8 bases not matched to a gene; V was cut back by 5 bases and J by 4 bases. Looked up from germline, CDR1 is SGHNT and CDR2 is YYREEE (reference sequence). There are 15 residues in the CDR3. CDR3 sequence: CASSSKQGAADTQYF. DNA of the CDR3: TGTGCCAGCAGTTCTAAACAGGGGGCGGCAGATACGCAGTATTTT.

This clonotype has a handful of counts. The chain is built from TRBV12-3 or TRBV12-4 and TRBJ2-5; D may be TRBD2 (5 bases). CDR3 size: 13 residues. The V and J ends lost 6 bases and 7 bases respectively, with 15 bases between them. DNA for the CDR3: TGTGCCAGCAGCCCAGACCCCCGGGGGACCCAGTACTTC. Translating gives CASSPDPRGTQYF.

This clonotype has a handful of counts. The chain carries TRBV5-1 and TRBJ2-5; 7 bases match TRBD1. CDR3 size: 15 residues. Germline CDR1 and CDR2: SGHRS and YFSETQ. With 2 bases clipped from V and 2 bases from J, the junction kept 6 bases outside the gene matches. CDR3 nucleotide sequence: TGCGCCAGCAGCTTTGGGGTCAGGGGGCAAGAGACCCAGTACTTC. Protein: CASSFGVRGQETQYF. Supplemented by reference TRBV5-1 and TRBJ2-5, the full variable domain reads KAGVTQTPRYLIKTRGQQVTLSCSPISGHRSVSWYQQTPGQGLQFLFEYFSETQRNKGNFPGRFSGRQFSNSRSEMNVSTLELGDSALYLCASSFGVRGQETQYFGPGTRLLVL.

Details on this clonotype: This may arise from a read error, as a much more abundant clone is one base away. J is TRBJ2-1 and V is TRBV7-8; perhaps TRBD1 as D (5 bases). CDR3 size: 15 residues. The germline V gene has CDR1 SGHVS and CDR2 FQNEAQ. The DNA for the CDR3 is TGTGCCAGCAGCTTAGGAAGACAGATCAACAAGGAGCAGTTCTTC. It translates to CASSLGRQINKEQFF. The full variable domain, completed using reference TRBV7-8 and TRBJ2-1, is GAGVSQSPRYKVAKRGQDVALRCDPISGHVSLFWYQQALGQGPEFLTYFQNEAQLDKSGLPSDRFFAERPEGSVSTLKIQRTQQEDSAVYLCASSLGRQINKEQFFGPGTRLTVL.

The CDR3: CASRPTGHPNTEAFF. In nucleotides, the CDR3 is TGTGCCAGCAGACCAACGGGACACCCGAACACTGAAGCTTTCTTT. V gene TRBV2 combines with J gene TRBJ1-1; maybe TRBD1 (6 bases). V lost 6 bases and J lost 1, with 15 bases in between. Germline CDR1 and CDR2: SNHLY and FYNNEI. CDR3 length: 15 amino acids.

In its sample, this clonotype was seen a few times. This chain connects TRBV12-3 or TRBV12-4 to TRBJ1-6; D is uncertain. Trimming left V 5 bases short and J 10 bases short, with 12 bases between. The CDR3 has 13 amino acids. The CDR3: CASSTSFRSPLHF. The CDR3 DNA sequence: TGTGCCAGCAGTACTTCCTTTAGGTCACCCCTCCACTTT.

There are many counts of this clonotype. The chain employs TRBV7-9 and TRBJ2-5, with D perhaps matching TRBD2 (7 bases). Germline assignment: CDR1 SEHNR and CDR2 FQNEAQ (reference sequence). Trimming stripped 5 bases from V and 6 bases from J, with 19 bases between. This CDR3 contains 15 residues. The CDR3 sequence is CASSPGSGGLKTQYF. CDR3 coding DNA: TGTGCCAGCAGCCCAGGTTCGGGGGGCCTGAAGACCCAGTACTTC.

Remarks on this clonotype: It may be a read error: a sequence one base away is much more abundant. The V and J genes are TRBV7-2 and TRBJ2-7; D gene uncertain. There are 16 residues in the CDR3. CDR1 and CDR2 (germline): SGHTA, FQGNSA. The CDR3 DNA reads TGTGCCAGCAGCTTAAGGGTAATCTTGATTTCTAACGAGCAGGACTTC. It specifies CASSLRVILISNEQDF. The complete variable domain, with remaining parts taken from reference TRBV7-2 and TRBJ2-7, reads GAGVSQSPSNKVTEKGKDVELRCDPISGHTALYWYRQSLGQGLEFLIYFQGNSAPDKSGLPSDRFSAERTGGSVSTLTIQRTQQEDSAVYLCASSLRVILISNEQDFGPGTRLTVT.

As regards this clonotype: Given a much more abundant clone one base away, this may be a read error. The genes are TRBV4-3 and TRBJ2-7, with a tentative D call TRBD2 (6 bases). The J call is doubtful: the DNA matches TRBJ2-5 better. The germline V gene has CDR1 LGHNA and CDR2 YSLEER. The CDR3 is made up of 16 amino acids. The CDR3 protein is CASSLASAPPGETQYF. The CDR3 DNA reads TGCGCCAGCAGCTTGGCTAGCGCCCCGCCGGGGGAGACCCAGTACTTC.